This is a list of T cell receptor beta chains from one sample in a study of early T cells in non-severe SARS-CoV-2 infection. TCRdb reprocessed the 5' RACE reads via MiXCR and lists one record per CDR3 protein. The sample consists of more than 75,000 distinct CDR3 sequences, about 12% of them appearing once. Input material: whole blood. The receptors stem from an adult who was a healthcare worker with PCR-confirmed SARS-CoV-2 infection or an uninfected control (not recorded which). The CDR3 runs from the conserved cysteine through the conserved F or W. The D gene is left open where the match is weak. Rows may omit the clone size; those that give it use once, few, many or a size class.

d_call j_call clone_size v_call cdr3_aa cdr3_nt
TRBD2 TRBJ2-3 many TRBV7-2 CASSSSRRGLAGGGLSDTQYF TGTGCCAGCAGCTCCTCGCGTCGGGGACTAGCGGGAGGGGGACTGTCAGATACGCAGTATTTT
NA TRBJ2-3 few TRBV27 CASSLRRGQPDGATDTQYF TGTGCCAGCAGTTTAAGGCGGGGGCAACCAGACGGGGCCACAGATACGCAGTATTTT
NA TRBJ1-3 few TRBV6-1 CATTGGGNSGNTIYF TGTGCCACCACGGGGGGAGGAAACTCTGGAAACACCATATATTTT
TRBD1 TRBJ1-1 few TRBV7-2 CASSHVNRGQRNTEAFF TGTGCCAGCAGCCACGTTAACAGGGGGCAGAGGAACACTGAAGCTTTCTTT
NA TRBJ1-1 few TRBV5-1 CASSSSGESAFF TGCGCCAGCAGCTCATCCGGGGAGTCAGCTTTCTTT
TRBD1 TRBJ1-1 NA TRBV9 CASSARTGPTEAFF TGTGCCAGCAGCGCTCGGACAGGCCCCACTGAAGCTTTCTTT
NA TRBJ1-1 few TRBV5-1 CASSRGHENTEAFF TGCGCCAGCAGCCGCGGACACGAGAACACTGAAGCTTTCTTT
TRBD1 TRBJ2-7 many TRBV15 CATSRDWGQETYEQYF TGTGCCACCAGCAGAGATTGGGGACAGGAAACCTACGAGCAGTACTTC
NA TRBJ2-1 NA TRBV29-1 CSVALLAEGEQFF TGCAGCGTTGCCCTACTAGCTGAGGGTGAGCAGTTCTTC
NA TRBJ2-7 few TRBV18 CASSGGAYEQYF TGTGCCAGCTCCGGCGGGGCCTACGAGCAGTACTTC
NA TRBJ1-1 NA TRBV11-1 CASSLSLSGTEAFF TGTGCCAGCAGCTTAAGCCTATCCGGGACTGAAGCTTTCTTT
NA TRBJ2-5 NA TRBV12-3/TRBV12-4 CASGWGSGETQYF TGTGCCAGCGGGTGGGGGTCAGGCGAGACCCAGTACTTC
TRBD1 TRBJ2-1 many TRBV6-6 CASSLGTGSHNEQFF TGTGCCAGCAGCCTCGGGACAGGGTCCCACAATGAGCAGTTCTTC
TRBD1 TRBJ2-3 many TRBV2 CASSAGTASTDTQYF TGTGCCAGCAGTGCCGGGACAGCTAGCACAGATACGCAGTATTTT
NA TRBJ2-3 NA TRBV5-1 CASSLLDLTDTQYF TGCGCCAGCAGCTTACTGGATCTCACAGATACGCAGTATTTT
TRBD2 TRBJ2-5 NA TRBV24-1 CATSRRISAGQETQYF TGTGCCACCAGTAGAAGGATCTCAGCGGGGCAAGAGACCCAGTACTTC
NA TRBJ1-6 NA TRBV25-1 CASSATTGNSPLHF TGTGCCAGCAGTGCAACTACAGGGAATTCACCCCTCCACTTT
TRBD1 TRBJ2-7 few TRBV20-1 CSARNRGRIGSYEQYF TGCAGTGCTAGAAACAGGGGGAGGATCGGGTCCTACGAGCAGTACTTC
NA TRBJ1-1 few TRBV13 CASSLDPHRRNTEAFF TGTGCCAGCAGCTTAGATCCCCACAGGAGGAACACTGAAGCTTTCTTT
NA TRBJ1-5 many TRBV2 CASSSTGFSNQPQHF TGTGCCAGCAGTTCCACAGGGTTTAGCAATCAGCCCCAGCATTTT
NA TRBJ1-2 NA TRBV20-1 CSAVTVYGYTF TGCAGTGCTGTGACAGTCTATGGCTACACCTTC
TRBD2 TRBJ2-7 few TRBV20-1 CSASSGGYEQYF TGCAGTGCGAGTAGCGGGGGTTACGAGCAGTACTTC
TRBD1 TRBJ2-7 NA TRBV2 CASRQGDVEQYF TGTGCCAGCCGACAGGGGGACGTCGAGCAGTACTTC
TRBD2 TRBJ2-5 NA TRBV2 CASKGSRRLAGPYQETQYF TGTGCCAGCAAGGGCTCAAGGAGGCTAGCGGGACCCTACCAAGAGACCCAGTACTTC
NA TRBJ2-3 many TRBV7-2 CASSWVGITDTQYF TGTGCCAGCAGCTGGGTCGGCATCACAGATACGCAGTATTTT
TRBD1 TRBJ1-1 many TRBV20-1 CSASPLTGVGNTEAFF TGCAGTGCTAGCCCCCTAACAGGGGTGGGGAACACTGAAGCTTTCTTT
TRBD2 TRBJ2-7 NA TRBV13 CASSPLAGGSGEQYF TGTGCCAGCAGCCCTCTAGCGGGGGGGTCAGGCGAGCAGTACTTC
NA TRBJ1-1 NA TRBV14 CASSPTRNTEAFF TGTGCCAGCAGCCCTACAAGGAACACTGAAGCTTTCTTT
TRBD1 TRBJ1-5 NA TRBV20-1 CSAGQGAPSNQPQHF TGCAGTGCTGGCCAGGGGGCTCCTAGCAATCAGCCCCAGCATTTT
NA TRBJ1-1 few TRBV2 CASRADSTEAFF TGTGCCAGCAGGGCGGACAGCACTGAAGCTTTCTTT